This TCR beta chain was recovered during a study of cytomegalovirus exposure and HLA in healthy donors. The germline CDR1 and CDR2 sequences are SGHTA and FQGNSA. This CDR3 is built from 16 residues. The ends lost 4 bases at V and 4 bases at J; junction bases unmatched: 9. The primer mix had 60 Vbeta and 13 Jbeta primers. Assay used: immunoSEQ multiplex PCR; TCRdb lists only in-frame clones, some missing. The data contain around 170,000 clones, around 80% of them singletons. V usage is TRBV7-2 and J usage is TRBJ1-1; TRBD1 agrees at 10 bases. Material: PBMCs. This receptor was identified in a man aged 35-49 years in good health and CMV-seropositive. CDR3: CASSSDRGRISTEAFF. CDR3 in DNA: TGTGCCAGCAGCTCCGACAGGGGGCGTATCAGCACTGAAGCTTTCTTT.